The 28 T cell receptor beta chains listed next were all sequenced from one sample in a study of control samples from healthy donors and cancer patients. The data were produced by immunoSEQ multiplex PCR, yet TCRdb's version contains in-frame clones alone and is incomplete. The sample consists of roughly 120,000 clones, roughly 90% of them appearing once. Sequencing was performed on blood. The origin of the receptors is a woman aged 18-29 years in good health.

The rearrangement uses TRBV2 and TRBJ2-3; 8 bases fit TRBD1. Germline CDR1 and CDR2: SNHLY and FYNNEI. The CDR3 sequence is 13 residues long. V trimming: 6 bases; J trimming: 1 base; junction bases outside the gene matches: 0. The CDR3 DNA sequence: TGTGCCAGCAGGACAGGGGGCACAGATACGCAGTATTTT. Translation gives CASRTGGTDTQYF.

The chain links TRBV2 to TRBJ2-2; D is undetermined. This CDR3 is built from 13 residues. Germline CDR1 is SNHLY and CDR2 is FYNNEI. Trimming removed 0 bases at V and 4 bases at J, with 3 bases between. The CDR3 loop is CASSEAFTGELFF. CDR3 nucleotide sequence: TGTGCCAGCAGTGAAGCATTCACCGGGGAGCTGTTTTTT.

In its sample, this clone was seen once. V is TRBV7-9 and J is TRBJ2-3, with 8 bases identical to TRBD1. The trim removed 1 base at V and 4 bases at J, leaving 4 bases unmatched. Germline values: CDR1 SEHNR, CDR2 FQNEAQ (reference sequence). The CDR3 runs to 15 residues. This CDR3 is CASSLGDRRADTQYF. The DNA of the CDR3 is TGTGCCAGCAGCTTAGGGGACAGGAGGGCAGATACGCAGTATTTT.

This chain joins TRBV18 and TRBJ2-6; tentatively, D is TRBD1 (7 bases). This CDR3 has 18 amino acids. V was pared by 1 base and J by 0 bases, with 13 bases between. The germline V gene encodes CDR1 KGHSH and CDR2 LQKENI. In DNA form, the CDR3 reads TGTGCCAGCTCACCACAGCAGGGGGGAGGCTCTGGGGCCAACGTCCTGACTTTC. Translated, it gives CASSPQQGGGSGANVLTF.

This rearrangement joins TRBV19 to TRBJ1-2; 9 nucleotides agree with TRBD1. The CDR3 loop spans 15 amino acids. CDR1 LNHDA and CDR2 SQIVND come from the germline V gene (reference sequence). Trimming cost V 7 bases and J 2 bases; bases outside gene matches: 8. The CDR3 loop reads CASTEQGAGNYGYTF. The CDR3 coding sequence is TGTGCCAGTACGGAACAGGGGGCTGGGAACTATGGCTACACCTTC.

The chain has TRBV5-6 and TRBJ1-5; 7 bases are shared with TRBD1. The V gene end was trimmed by 0 bases and the J gene end by 3 bases; junction bases not matched to a gene: 6. Germline CDR1 and CDR2: SGHDT and YYEEEE. The CDR3 loop spans 16 amino acids. The CDR3 DNA is TGTGCCAGCAGCTTGGGCAGGGGGGTCCTCAATCAGCCCCAGCATTTT. Its translation is CASSLGRGVLNQPQHF.

The chain combines TRBV30 with TRBJ2-3, with D possibly being TRBD2 (6 bases). CDR1 and CDR2 from the germline V gene are GTSNPN and SVGIG (reference sequence). The CDR3 runs 13 residues. The V and J ends lost 4 bases and 5 bases respectively, with 13 bases between them. The DNA for the CDR3 is TGTGCCTGGATCTTGGGGGGTGGAGATACGCAGTATTTT. It encodes CAWILGGGDTQYF.

This clone was counted once. The gene calls are TRBV28 and TRBJ2-1; D not resolved. Trimming pared 8 bases from V and 1 base from J, leaving 18 bases between. CDR1 and CDR2 (germline): MDHEN, SYDVKM. The CDR3 covers 16 residues. CDR3 loop: CASLSQSATSYNEQFF. In DNA, the CDR3 is TGTGCCAGCCTCTCCCAATCGGCCACATCCTACAATGAGCAGTTCTTC.

This clone was detected once. The V call is TRBV4-3, the J call TRBJ2-2; D gene unclear. V was shortened by 3 bases and J by 1 base, with 18 bases between the two germline ends. CDR3 length: 18 residues. Germline values: CDR1 LGHNA, CDR2 YSLEER. This CDR3 is CASSQRMERHLNTGELFF. CDR3 coding DNA: TGCGCCAGCAGCCAGAGGATGGAGCGCCACTTGAACACCGGGGAGCTGTTTTTT.

V usage is TRBV29-1 and J usage is TRBJ1-5; 9 nucleotides align to TRBD1. With V trimmed by 5 bases and J by 6 bases, 8 bases remained unmatched. Germline lookup yields CDR1 SQVTM and CDR2 ANQGSEA. There are 14 residues in the CDR3. The CDR3 bases are TGCAGCGTTTTGGACAGGGGACGGGGTCAGCCCCAGCATTTT. Translated, it gives CSVLDRGRGQPQHF.

The chain has TRBV24-1 and TRBJ2-3; 10 nucleotides align to TRBD1. CDR1 and CDR2 (germline): KGHDR, SFDVKD. With 4 bases clipped from V and 6 bases from J, the junction kept 12 bases outside the gene matches. CDR3 length equals 17 residues. This chain's CDR3 is CATSDYAPGQGLDTQYF. CDR3 bases: TGTGCCACCAGTGACTACGCACCGGGACAGGGGTTGGATACGCAGTATTTT.

The chain combines TRBV19 with TRBJ2-4, with 9 bases fitting TRBD1. The J segment lost 2 bases and the V segment lost 3 bases, leaving 5 bases of the junction unmatched. The length of the CDR3 is 16 residues. Per germline, CDR1 LNHDA and CDR2 SQIVND (reference sequence). CDR3 coding DNA: TGTGCCAGTAGTATCGCCGGGACAGGGTCCAAAAACATTCAGTACTTC. It is translated as CASSIAGTGSKNIQYF.

The V and J genes are TRBV7-2 and TRBJ2-2; TRBD2 is a possible D gene (6 bases). This CDR3 spans 16 amino acids. Trimming pared 1 base from V and 8 bases from J, leaving 17 bases between. The germline gives CDR1 SGHTA, CDR2 FQGNSA. This CDR3 reads CASSLGGMRGVGELFF. Written as DNA, the CDR3 is TGTGCCAGCAGCTTAGGTGGGATGCGGGGAGTGGGGGAGCTGTTTTTT.

The gene calls are TRBV6-2 or TRBV6-3 and TRBJ1-1; 10 nucleotides line up with TRBD1. In germline, CDR1 is MNHEY, CDR2 SVGEGT. The CDR3 sequence is 16 residues long. The junction had 3 bases not matched to a gene; V was cut back by 2 bases and J by 0 bases. This chain's CDR3 is CASSYRTGGLNTEAFF. The CDR3 DNA reads TGTGCCAGCAGTTACAGGACAGGGGGACTGAACACTGAAGCTTTCTTT.

This clone was counted a few times. The chain carries TRBV15 and TRBJ1-2; D ambiguous. V was shortened by 0 bases and J by 8 bases, with 10 bases between the two germline ends. Germline values: CDR1 LNHNV, CDR2 YYDKDF (reference sequence). This CDR3 spans 13 amino acids. The CDR3 sequence: CATSRDLRYGYTF. The CDR3 DNA follows: TGTGCCACCAGCAGAGATTTAAGGTACGGCTACACCTTC.

The chain carries TRBV7-6 and TRBJ2-3; no clear D. V shed 0 bases and J shed 4 bases, with 14 bases lying between them. CDR3 size: 16 residues. Germline V gene data show CDR1 as SGHVS and CDR2 as FNYEAQ. The CDR3 nucleotides are TGTGCCAGCAGCTTAGCCCATAGATTTATAGCAGATACGCAGTATTTT. It is translated as CASSLAHRFIADTQYF.

This chain joins TRBV4-2 and TRBJ2-7, with D maybe TRBD2 (6 bases). The length of the CDR3 is 15 residues. Trimming stripped 4 bases from V and 0 bases from J, with 13 bases between. Germline CDR1 and CDR2: LGHNA and YNFKEQ. The CDR3 region is CASSPQTSSSYEQYF. The CDR3 DNA reads TGTGCCAGCAGCCCTCAGACTAGTAGCTCCTACGAGCAGTACTTC.

The J gene is TRBJ2-7, the V gene TRBV18; 9 nucleotides match TRBD2. This CDR3 is built from 16 residues. Unmatched junction bases numbered 5, after V lost 0 bases and J lost 2 bases. Germline lookup yields CDR1 KGHSH and CDR2 LQKENI. The CDR3 here is CASSPPGAGGPYEQYF. The CDR3 region has the DNA TGTGCCAGCTCACCACCGGGGGCGGGAGGGCCCTACGAGCAGTACTTC.

In its sample, this clone was seen once. This chain's CDR3 is CASSFNRGSSYEQYF. DNA of the CDR3: TGTGCCAGCAGTTTTAACAGGGGGAGTAGTTACGAGCAGTACTTC. The chain couples TRBV2 to TRBJ2-7; 8 bases align to TRBD1. The CDR3 runs 15 residues. Per germline, CDR1 SNHLY and CDR2 FYNNEI. The ends lost 5 bases at V and 4 bases at J; junction bases unmatched: 10.

This rearrangement joins TRBV7-3 to TRBJ1-2; D is ambiguous. CDR1 and CDR2 from the germline V gene are SGHTA and FQGTGA. The CDR3 contains 15 residues. Trimming took off 0 bases at V and 2 bases at J, with 10 bases between the two ends. DNA for the CDR3: TGTGCCAGCAGCTTAACACCAGGAGAAAACTATGGCTACACCTTC. This translates into CASSLTPGENYGYTF.

The CDR3 region is CASSYSWLGGTQYF. DNA for the CDR3: TGTGCCAGCAGTTACTCTTGGCTAGGGGGGACCCAGTACTTC. This chain connects TRBV6-5 to TRBJ2-5, with D perhaps matching TRBD1 (6 bases). V shed 0 bases and J shed 7 bases, with 12 bases lying between them. The CDR3 contains 14 residues. Germline V lookup: CDR1 MNHEY, CDR2 SVGAGI.

The count of this clone is one. V gene TRBV6-2 or TRBV6-3 combines with J gene TRBJ1-5; no clear D gene. The CDR3 spans 18 residues. V was clipped by 0 bases and J by 0 bases, with 15 bases between them. The germline V gene has CDR1 MNHEY and CDR2 SVGEGT. The CDR3 here is CASSYSRLGARSNQPQHF. The CDR3 region has the DNA TGTGCCAGCAGTTACTCAAGGTTAGGAGCTCGTAGCAATCAGCCCCAGCATTTT.

This chain links TRBV3-1 (or the pseudogene TRBV3-2) with TRBJ2-1, with 10 bases lining up with TRBD2. V trimming: 2 bases; J trimming: 4 bases; junction bases outside the gene matches: 2. CDR3 length: 15 residues. The germline gives CDR1 LGHDT, CDR2 YNNKEL (reference sequence). The CDR3 here is CASSQWTSGYNEQFF. DNA for the CDR3: TGTGCCAGCAGCCAATGGACTAGCGGTTACAATGAGCAGTTCTTC.

V gene TRBV10-3 combines with J gene TRBJ1-5; D ambiguous. This CDR3 is built from 18 residues. V lost 0 bases and J 4 bases, leaving 19 bases between the germline ends. Germline CDR1 is ENHRY and CDR2 is SYGVKD. CDR3 nucleotides: TGTGCCATCAGTGAGTCTGTGGGTGGTTTGAGGAAGAATCAGCCCCAGCATTTT. It encodes CAISESVGGLRKNQPQHF.

V gene TRBV6-6 combines with J gene TRBJ1-1; the D gene is possibly TRBD1 (6 bases). This CDR3 has 14 amino acids. V dropped 5 bases and J dropped 4 bases, with 14 bases sitting between them. Germline lookup yields CDR1 MNHNY and CDR2 SVGAGI (reference sequence). The CDR3 region has the DNA TGTGCCAGCAGTGGCGGGGGGCACAGCACTGAAGCTTTCTTT. Amino acid sequence: CASSGGGHSTEAFF.

The chain carries TRBV7-2 and TRBJ1-1; TRBD1 matches 7 bases. Germline CDR1 reads SGHTA; CDR2 reads FQGNSA. CDR3 length: 16 residues. V lost 6 bases to trimming and J lost 0 bases; unmatched junction nucleotides: 10. The CDR3 protein is CASRFGTDLMNTEAFF. CDR3 bases: TGTGCCAGCAGGTTTGGGACAGACTTAATGAACACTGAAGCTTTCTTT.

J is TRBJ1-1 and V is TRBV11-3, with no clear D. CDR1 and CDR2 from the germline V gene are SGHNT and YENEEA. The CDR3 loop spans 13 amino acids. The germline V and J ends were trimmed by 1 base and 5 bases, with 8 bases remaining between them. CDR3: CASSLVTGTEAFF. CDR3 in DNA: TGTGCCAGCAGCTTAGTAACGGGAACTGAAGCTTTCTTT.

The CDR3 loop reads CASRQGPTREQFF. For the CDR3, the DNA is TGCGCCAGCAGGCAGGGGCCTACCAGGGAGCAGTTCTTC. V and J are TRBV10-2 and TRBJ2-1, with D perhaps matching TRBD1 (6 bases). This CDR3 comprises 13 residues. The V and J ends lost 6 bases and 10 bases respectively, with 16 bases between them. CDR1 is WSHSY, CDR2 SAAADI, per germline.